The 16 T cell receptor beta chains listed next were all sequenced from one sample in a study of technical replicates of blood from several donors. The protocol was immunoSEQ multiplex PCR, while the TCRdb copy is restricted to in-frame clones and leaves out a portion. The profile shows just under 60,000 clones, approximately 94% of them singletons. Input material: PBMCs. These receptors were obtained from a human donor in good health. Some clones in this sample may be carry-over from other donors' samples.

This clone was detected a few times. Other DNA sequences in the same sample also yield this CDR3. The rearrangement links TRBV5-1 to TRBJ2-1; D is possibly TRBD2 (5 bases). The CDR3 is 14 amino acids. Germline V CDR1 and CDR2: SGHRS, YFSETQ. V was clipped by 3 bases and J by 4 bases, with 11 bases between them. CDR3 DNA sequence: TGCGCCAGCAGCTCGTCGGGCGGGTACAATGAGCAGTTCTTC. Its translation: CASSSSGGYNEQFF.

This chain connects TRBV1 to TRBJ2-3; TRBD1, the table's D call, was not compared with the DNA. TRBV1 is an annotated pseudogene. CDR3 length: 15 residues. The chain's CDR3 is CTSSQDAPHTDTQYF. The CDR3 DNA follows: TGCACCAGCAGCCAAGATGCCCCACACACAGATACGCAGTATTTT.

The chain is built from TRBV30 and TRBJ2-3; TRBD2 matches at 8 bases. The CDR3 is 18 amino acids. J gave up 2 bases and V 0 bases, and 13 bases lay outside the gene matches. The germline V gene encodes CDR1 GTSNPN and CDR2 SVGIG (reference sequence). CDR3 sequence: CAWSVHPKAGVYTDTQYF. The CDR3 nucleotides are TGTGCCTGGAGTGTACACCCCAAAGCGGGAGTGTACACAGATACGCAGTATTTT.

This chain connects TRBV7-9 to TRBJ2-7, with 7 bases that match TRBD1. CDR3 size: 14 residues. V dropped 7 bases and J dropped 4; count of bases not matched to a gene: 10. Germline assignment: CDR1 SEHNR and CDR2 FQNEAQ (reference sequence). The CDR3, as DNA: TGTGCCAGCAACAGGGCCGGGACAGATTACGAGCAGTACTTC. This translates into CASNRAGTDYEQYF.

This rearrangement joins TRBV7-2 to TRBJ1-1; possibly TRBD1 for D (5 bases). V lost 1 base and J lost 5, with 8 bases in between. The CDR3 runs 13 residues. Germline values: CDR1 SGHTA, CDR2 FQGNSA. The CDR3 DNA reads TGTGCCAGCAGCTTAGAACCAGGGACTGAAGCTTTCTTT. This translates into CASSLEPGTEAFF.

The rearrangement links TRBV14 to TRBJ2-2; the match to TRBD2 covers 11 bases. Germline V gives CDR1 SGHDN, CDR2 FVKESK. The CDR3 totals 13 residues. CDR3 nucleotides: TGTGCAACTAGCGGGAGCAGCACCGGGGAGCTGTTTTTT. Translated: CATSGSSTGELFF.

The rearrangement uses TRBV11-2 and TRBJ2-4; 9 nucleotides agree with TRBD1. The trim removed 4 bases at V and 11 bases at J, leaving 6 bases unmatched. Germline V gives CDR1 SGHAT, CDR2 FQNNGV. The CDR3 runs to 13 residues. In nucleotides, the CDR3 is TGTGCCAGCAGCTCTCGGGACAGGGTCGTTCAGTACTTC. Translating gives CASSSRDRVVQYF.

The chain recombines TRBV7-2 with TRBJ2-7; D perhaps matches TRBD1 (6 bases). The germline CDR1 and CDR2 sequences are SGHTA and FQGNSA. This CDR3 has 14 residues. V was clipped by 4 bases and J by 3 bases, with 13 bases between them. The CDR3 loop reads CASSSQGTRYEQYF. CDR3 nucleotide sequence: TGTGCCAGCAGCTCACAGGGAACCCGCTACGAGCAGTACTTC.

This clone was observed a single time. CDR3 region: CASRGRIHEQYF. As DNA, the CDR3 is TGTGCCAGCAGGGGGCGTATCCACGAGCAGTACTTC. The chain uses TRBV2 and TRBJ2-7; possible D gene TRBD1, 5 bases. The CDR3 has 12 residues. V lost 6 bases to trimming and J lost 5 bases, with 11 bases between them. Germline values: CDR1 SNHLY, CDR2 FYNNEI.

The rearrangement links TRBV4-2 to TRBJ2-1; 9 bases agree with TRBD2. The CDR3 has 19 amino acids. V shed 0 bases, J shed 6 bases, and the junction held 15 bases outside the gene matches. Looked up from germline, CDR1 is LGHNA and CDR2 is YNFKEQ. CDR3 residues: CASSQDGKVRLAGTNEQFF. The CDR3 DNA follows: TGTGCCAGCAGCCAAGATGGGAAGGTTAGGCTAGCGGGGACCAATGAGCAGTTCTTC.

The V call is TRBV5-8, the J call TRBJ1-2; weak D call: TRBD1 (6 bases). The germline gives CDR1 SGHTS, CDR2 YDEGEE. The V and J ends lost 4 bases and 4 bases respectively, with 14 bases between them. The CDR3 runs to 14 residues. CDR3 loop: CASSPTGSTYGYTF. Here the CDR3 DNA reads TGTGCCAGCAGCCCCACAGGGAGCACCTATGGCTACACCTTC.

V gene TRBV2 combines with J gene TRBJ2-2; no clear D gene. Germline V CDR1 and CDR2: SNHLY, FYNNEI. The V and J ends lost 7 bases and 4 bases respectively, with 13 bases between them. This CDR3 comprises 14 residues. CDR3 in amino acids: CASMVSSSTGELFF. DNA of the CDR3: TGTGCCAGCATGGTTAGTAGCAGCACCGGGGAGCTGTTTTTT.

This CDR3 is CASSALASTDTQYF. CDR3 nucleotide sequence: TGTGCCAGCAGCGCTCTAGCGAGCACAGATACGCAGTATTTT. The J gene is TRBJ2-3, the V gene TRBV9, with D perhaps TRBD2 (6 bases). V was pared by 3 bases and J by 0 bases, with 8 bases between. Germline V gene lookup returns CDR1 SGDLS and CDR2 YYNGEE. This CDR3 comprises 14 residues.

The chain recombines TRBV11-2 with TRBJ2-7; 12 bases agree with TRBD2. Germline trimming cut 1 base from V and 2 bases from J; bases unmatched to any gene: 0. CDR1 is SGHAT and CDR2 is FQNNGV in the germline V gene. This CDR3 contains 15 residues. Written as DNA, the CDR3 is TGTGCCAGCAGCTTAGGACTAGCGGGGGCCTACGAGCAGTACTTC. It yields the protein CASSLGLAGAYEQYF.

The V and J genes are TRBV7-6 and TRBJ2-5, with a possible D match to TRBD2 (5 bases). V was shortened by 5 bases and J by 6 bases, with 13 bases between the two germline ends. The CDR3 is made up of 13 amino acids. Germline assignment: CDR1 SGHVS and CDR2 FNYEAQ. CDR3 DNA: TGTGCCAGCAGCCCGGAGGTTGGAAAGACCCAGTACTTC. This gives the protein CASSPEVGKTQYF.

The rearrangement joins TRBV6-5 to TRBJ1-1; a weak D match, TRBD1 (5 bases). The CDR3 consists of 15 residues. The germline V and J ends were trimmed by 0 bases and 6 bases, with 14 bases remaining between them. Germline V CDR1 and CDR2: MNHEY, SVGAGI. The CDR3 DNA sequence: TGTGCCAGCAGTTACTCGAGGACGGGGGAATCTGAAGCTTTCTTT. This sequence encodes CASSYSRTGESEAFF.